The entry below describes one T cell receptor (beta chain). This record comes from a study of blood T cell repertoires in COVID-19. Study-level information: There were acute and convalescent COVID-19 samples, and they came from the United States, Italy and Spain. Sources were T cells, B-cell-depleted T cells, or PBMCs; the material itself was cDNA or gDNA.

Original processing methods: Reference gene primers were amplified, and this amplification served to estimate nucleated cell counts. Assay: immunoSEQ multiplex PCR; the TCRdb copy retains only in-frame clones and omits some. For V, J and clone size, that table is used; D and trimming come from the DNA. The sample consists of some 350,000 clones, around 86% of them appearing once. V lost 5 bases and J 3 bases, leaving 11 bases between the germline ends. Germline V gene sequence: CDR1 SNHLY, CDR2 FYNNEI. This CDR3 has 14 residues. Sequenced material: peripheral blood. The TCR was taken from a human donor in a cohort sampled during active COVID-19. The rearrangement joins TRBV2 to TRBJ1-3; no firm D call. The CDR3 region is CASSPGDLGNTIYF. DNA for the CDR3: TGTGCCAGCAGTCCCGGGGATCTTGGAAACACCATATATTTT.